The rows below give T cell receptor beta chains drawn from one sample of a study of T cells in Graves' hyperthyroidism and ophthalmopathy. TCRdb called the multiplex PCR reads again in MiXCR, with one record for every CDR3 protein. This table holds 450,000 to 600,000 distinct CDR3 sequences, 13% to 15% found once. The sequencing sample was made of blood. The receptors come from a woman between 40 and 50 years old with Graves' hyperthyroidism. CDR3s include the opening cysteine and the closing phenylalanine or tryptophan. A D gene is named only where the DNA matches it firmly. Size tells how often a clone was seen (once, few, many) or the class of an expanded clone, and some rows leave it out.

abundance	d_gene	v_gene	j_gene	CDR3aa	CDR3nt
many	NA	TRBV20-1	TRBJ1-1	CSVPSRTAADEAFF	TGCAGTGTCCCCTCCAGGACAGCGGCCGATGAAGCTTTCTTT
many	NA	TRBV6-1	TRBJ1-2	CASSSGNYGYTF	TGTGCCAGCAGTTCTGGAAACTATGGCTACACCTTC
many	NA	TRBV30	TRBJ1-5	CAWSKNLGNNQPQHF	TGTGCCTGGAGCAAAAATTTGGGTAATAATCAGCCCCAGCATTTT
NA	TRBD2	TRBV4-1	TRBJ2-7	CASSQLSRDYKQYF	TGCGCCAGCAGCCAGTTATCCCGGGACTATAAGCAGTACTTC
many	NA	TRBV28	TRBJ1-1	CASSLVRPNTEAFF	TGTGCCAGCAGTTTAGTCCGACCGAACACTGAAGCTTTCTTT
many	TRBD1	TRBV29-1	TRBJ1-2	CSVGTGVRDGYTF	TGCAGCGTTGGAACAGGGGTGAGGGATGGCTACACCTTC
NA	NA	TRBV6-2/TRBV6-3	TRBJ2-7	CATGLPNIYEQYF	TGTGCCACGGGACTCCCTAATATTTACGAGCAGTACTTC
NA	NA	TRBV9	TRBJ2-1	CASSVWRVSSYNEQFF	TGTGCCAGCAGCGTATGGCGGGTTAGCTCCTACAATGAGCAGTTCTTC
many	NA	TRBV6-1	TRBJ1-1	CASNRDGKNTEAFF	TGTGCCAGCAACCGAGACGGGAAGAACACTGAAGCTTTCTTT
few	NA	TRBV20-1	TRBJ2-4	CSAREVAKNIQYF	TGCAGTGCTCGAGAGGTGGCCAAAAACATTCAGTACTTC
many	NA	TRBV12-3/TRBV12-4	TRBJ2-3	CANALFWDTQYF	TGTGCCAACGCCCTGTTTTGGGATACGCAGTATTTT
few	TRBD2	TRBV14	TRBJ2-7	CASSQVSQKTSGRAEQYF	TGTGCCAGCAGCCAAGTTTCACAAAAGACTAGCGGGAGGGCTGAGCAGTACTTC
many	TRBD1	TRBV6-1	TRBJ1-1	CASSRQGGMDTEAFF	TGTGCCAGCAGCCGACAGGGAGGTATGGACACTGAAGCTTTCTTT
NA	NA	TRBV5-1	TRBJ2-1	CASSLDLNEQFF	TGCGCCAGCAGCTTGGATCTGAATGAGCAGTTCTTC
many	TRBD1	TRBV10-3	TRBJ2-7	CAISETPTGAGYEQYF	TGTGCCATCAGTGAGACTCCAACAGGGGCTGGCTACGAGCAGTACTTC
many	TRBD2	TRBV7-3	TRBJ2-2	CASGLAANTGELFF	TGTGCCAGCGGCCTAGCGGCGAACACCGGGGAGCTGTTTTTT
many	NA	TRBV7-8	TRBJ2-1	CASSLRVGNEQFF	TGTGCCAGCAGCTTAAGAGTTGGGAATGAGCAGTTCTTC
many	NA	TRBV10-3	TRBJ1-2	CAITESGDGYTF	TGTGCCATCACTGAATCAGGGGATGGCTACACCTTC
many	NA	TRBV20-1	TRBJ1-5	CSARDQGFNQPQHF	TGCAGTGCTAGAGATCAAGGGTTCAATCAGCCCCAGCATTTT
NA	TRBD1	TRBV28	TRBJ1-5	CASSLGTGGPYSNQPQHF	TGTGCCAGCAGTTTGGGGACAGGGGGCCCTTATAGCAATCAGCCCCAGCATTTT
many	NA	TRBV18	TRBJ1-1	CASSRETATEAFF	TGTGCCAGCTCACGGGAGACAGCTACTGAAGCTTTCTTT
many	TRBD2	TRBV28	TRBJ2-2	CASGTSGSGTGELFF	TGTGCCAGCGGGACTAGCGGGAGTGGCACCGGGGAGCTGTTTTTT
few	NA	TRBV7-2	TRBJ2-7	CASSLYRGDYEQYF	TGTGCCAGCAGTTTATACCGGGGTGACTACGAGCAGTACTTC
few	TRBD1	TRBV3-1	TRBJ1-3	CASSLGQGASFSGNTIYF	TGTGCTAGCAGCCTCGGACAGGGGGCTAGTTTCTCTGGAAACACCATATATTTT
many	NA	TRBV2	TRBJ1-5	CASSETGLQPQHF	TGTGCCAGCAGTGAAACAGGGCTCCAGCCCCAGCATTTT
NA	NA	TRBV3-1	TRBJ2-2	CASSQGLANTGELFF	TGTGCCAGCAGCCAAGGCCTCGCGAACACCGGGGAGCTGTTTTTT
few	TRBD2	TRBV5-1	TRBJ2-1	CASSQSGRDNNEQFF	TGCGCCAGCAGCCAAAGCGGGAGGGATAACAATGAGCAGTTCTTC
NA	TRBD1	TRBV27	TRBJ2-7	CASSASPGTGSYEQYF	TGTGCCAGCAGTGCATCCCCCGGGACAGGGTCCTACGAGCAGTACTTC
many	NA	TRBV6-1	TRBJ2-7	CASRRTEYEQYF	TGTGCCAGCAGACGGACAGAGTACGAGCAGTACTTC
many	NA	TRBV10-3	TRBJ1-3	CAIAAFGSGNTIYF	TGTGCCATAGCCGCGTTTGGCTCTGGAAACACCATATATTTT
few	NA	TRBV29-1	TRBJ2-3	CSVVRSPSSLQGVGGTDTQYF	TGCAGCGTTGTCCGAAGCCCGTCTTCGCTCCAAGGTGTTGGTGGCACAGATACGCAGTATTTT
NA	TRBD2	TRBV4-1	TRBJ2-1	CASSHQRDGAYNEQFF	TGCGCCAGCAGCCATCAGCGGGACGGCGCCTACAATGAGCAGTTCTTC
few	NA	TRBV7-9	TRBJ2-7	CASSPPPVIQANGGYEQYF	TGTGCCAGCAGCCCCCCCCCCGTGATCCAGGCCAACGGGGGCTACGAGCAGTACTTC
many	NA	TRBV28	TRBJ2-3	CASSKDSTGGTQYF	TGTGCCAGCAGCAAGGACTCCACAGGCGGTACGCAGTATTTT
many	NA	TRBV5-1	TRBJ2-2	CASRKNTGELFF	TGCGCCAGCAGAAAGAACACCGGGGAGCTGTTTTTT
many	NA	TRBV7-2	TRBJ1-1	CASSLEGAGRTEAFF	TGTGCCAGCAGCTTAGAGGGCGCAGGCAGAACTGAAGCTTTCTTT
few	NA	TRBV28	TRBJ1-2	CASSDSPRFSGYTF	TGTGCCAGCAGTGATTCACCCAGGTTTTCTGGCTACACCTTC
NA	NA	TRBV15	TRBJ1-3	CATSRLQGIPSGNTIYF	TGTGCCACCAGCAGACTCCAGGGCATCCCCTCTGGAAACACCATATATTTT
many	NA	TRBV3-1	TRBJ2-2	CASSQNTGELFF	TGTGCCAGCAGCCAAAACACCGGGGAGCTGTTTTTT